Here is one TCR beta chain with its context. No antigen is known for it. V shed 8 bases and J 4 bases; nucleotides not matched to a gene: 5. This CDR3 is 13 amino acids long. The germline V gene has CDR1 SNHLY and CDR2 FYNNEI. Profiling that covered TCR beta VDJ and CDR3 relied on genomic DNA as its template. TCRdb reprocessed the reads via MiXCR and lists one record per CDR3 protein. This sample has 200,000 or so distinct CDR3 sequences, with approximately 48% found just once. Sequencing involved patients with CD8+CD57+ cell expansion previously shown by flow cytometry. Each of the patients presented with severe acquired aplastic anemia. This record comes from a study of CD8+CD57+ T cells in acquired aplastic anemia. Study-level information: Mean DNA quantity obtained from sorted CD4+ and CD8+ cells was 3 to 3.5 ug.

Findings of the study overall: The number of CD8+ CDR3 sequences shared by patients and controls was 25 to 35. The study found no significant CD8+ Simpson's diversity difference between patients and controls.

This TCR derives from a human donor with aplastic anemia. The chain recombines TRBV2 with TRBJ2-3, with TRBD1 matching 8 bases. Sequencing was done on a sample of sorted CD4+, CD8+, or CD8+CD57+ T cells (not recorded which) from PBMCs. The CDR3 reads CASRGQGPDTQYF. The DNA of the CDR3 is TGTGCCAGCCGCGGACAGGGACCAGATACGCAGTATTTT.